This TCR beta chain was observed in a study of blood T cell repertoires in COVID-19. Across the whole study: Samples taken during acute and convalescent COVID-19 were collected in the United States, Italy and Spain. T cells, B-cell-depleted T cells, or PBMCs provided the cDNA or gDNA that served as material.

Original analysis: For nucleated cells, counts were estimated from reference gene primer amplification. This table comes from immunoSEQ multiplex PCR, and its TCRdb copy is limited to in-frame clones, with some not included. The D gene and trimming were derived from the DNA, and the V and J assignments and clone size from that table. The sample records about 76,000 clones, roughly 80% being singletons. Germline V gene data show CDR1 as LNHDA and CDR2 as SQIVND (reference sequence). The CDR3 extends over 13 amino acids. V dropped 5 bases and J dropped 5 bases, with 12 bases sitting between them. This TCR derives from an elderly man with acute or convalescent COVID-19. What was sequenced was peripheral blood. The rearrangement joins TRBV19 to TRBJ2-5, with a possible D match to TRBD1 (7 bases). DNA of the CDR3: TGTGCCAGTAGTTCCTCAGGGGGGGAGACCCAGTACTTC. Protein product: CASSSSGGETQYF.